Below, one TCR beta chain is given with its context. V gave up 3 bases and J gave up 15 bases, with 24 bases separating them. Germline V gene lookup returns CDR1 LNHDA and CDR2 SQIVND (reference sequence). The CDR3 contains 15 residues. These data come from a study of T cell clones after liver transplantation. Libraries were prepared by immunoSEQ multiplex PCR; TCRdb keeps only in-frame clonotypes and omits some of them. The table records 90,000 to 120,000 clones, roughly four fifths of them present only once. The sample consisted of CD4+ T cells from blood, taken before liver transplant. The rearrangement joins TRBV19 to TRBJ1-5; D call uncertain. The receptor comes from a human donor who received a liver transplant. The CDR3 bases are TGTGCCAGTAGTATGTCGAATTCAATAGAGGGTCCCTGGCATTTT. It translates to CASSMSNSIEGPWHF.